The 29 T cell receptor beta chains below were found in one sample sequenced in a study of blood T cell repertoires in COVID-19 (dated by TCRdb to the early 2020s). Preparation of the library involved the immunoSEQ multiplex PCR assay. TCRdb took this table from immuneACCESS and kept in-frame rearrangements with V and J called. Such tables lack part of the clones; where checked against another copy, unresolved V genes explain under half of the gap, and the rest is unexplained. The sample table holds some 200,000 clones, of which 84% were seen once. The top ten clonotypes cover roughly 5% of the sample. Sequencing was done on a sample of peripheral blood. Receptors were obtained from a woman in her fifties or sixties who had recovered from COVID-19.

The genes are TRBV5-6 and TRBJ2-7; D gene unclear. Trimming cost V 0 bases and J 0 bases, with 7 bases left between them. CDR1 is SGHDT, CDR2 YYEEEE, per germline. The CDR3 has 14 residues. The CDR3 nucleotides are TGTGCCAGCAGCTTGGCGCGGAGCTCCTACGAGCAGTACTTC. Translation: CASSLARSSYEQYF.

This clone was observed a single time. The chain has TRBV18 and TRBJ2-5, with a weak D call TRBD2 (5 bases). Germline V CDR1 and CDR2: KGHSH, LQKENI. This CDR3 has 15 residues. The V end was cut by 3 bases, the J end by 2 bases, with 13 bases between. CDR3 bases: TGTGCCAGCTCACCCCACGCGGGCCCACAAGAGACCCAGTACTTC. Translation gives CASSPHAGPQETQYF.

The J gene is TRBJ1-4, the V gene TRBV30; D is possibly TRBD1 (6 bases). Germline V CDR1 and CDR2: GTSNPN, SVGIG (reference sequence). Trimming stripped 2 bases from V and 8 bases from J, with 18 bases between. There are 15 residues in the CDR3. The CDR3 DNA follows: TGTGCCTGGAGTTCAGGGGAGAGGGCTGGAGAAAAACTGTTTTTT. Translating gives CAWSSGERAGEKLFF.

V gene TRBV9 combines with J gene TRBJ1-4, with D perhaps matching TRBD1 (5 bases). Per germline, CDR1 SGDLS and CDR2 YYNGEE. The CDR3 has 15 amino acids. V gave up 4 bases and J gave up 3 bases, with 13 bases separating them. The DNA for the CDR3 is TGTGCCAGCAGCTCCTGGGGGGTATCTAATGAAAAACTGTTTTTT. It is translated as CASSSWGVSNEKLFF.

The chain has TRBV12-5 and TRBJ2-7; D perhaps matches TRBD2 (5 bases). With 2 bases removed from V and 7 bases from J, the gap between germline ends came to 9 bases. This CDR3 comprises 12 residues. CDR1 is LGHNT and CDR2 is FRNRAP in the germline V gene. This chain's CDR3 is CASGLRGWEQYF. The CDR3 DNA is TGTGCTAGTGGTTTGAGAGGGTGGGAGCAGTACTTC.

The chain uses TRBV19 and TRBJ1-2, with D perhaps TRBD1 (5 bases). The CDR3 spans 16 residues. Germline V gene data show CDR1 as LNHDA and CDR2 as SQIVND (reference sequence). Trimming shortened V by 5 bases and J by 4 bases, and 20 bases separated the two germline ends. The CDR3 DNA sequence: TGTGCCAGTAGTCCGACGGGGGACCGGGTTCGCTATGGCTACACCTTC. This gives the protein CASSPTGDRVRYGYTF.

This rearrangement joins TRBV27 to TRBJ1-1; 8 bases agree with TRBD1. Germline V gene sequence: CDR1 MNHEY, CDR2 SMNVEV (reference sequence). V lost 3 bases, J lost 3 bases, and 3 bases stayed unmatched. The CDR3 is made up of 14 amino acids. CDR3: CASSFDRGDTEAFF. The DNA of the CDR3 is TGTGCCAGCAGTTTCGACAGGGGAGACACTGAAGCTTTCTTT.

This clone was observed once. The identical CDR3 is also encoded by other nucleotide sequences in the sample. This rearrangement joins TRBV7-2 to TRBJ2-2; possibly TRBD2 for D (5 bases). The CDR3 is made up of 15 amino acids. Trimming shortened V by 1 base and J by 0 bases, and 6 bases separated the two germline ends. Germline V gives CDR1 SGHTA, CDR2 FQGNSA. The CDR3 nucleotides are TGTGCCAGCAGCTTAGGGGGAGCGAACACCGGGGAGCTGTTTTTT. Translated: CASSLGGANTGELFF.

A few counts support this clone. This chain links TRBV2 with TRBJ1-2; the D is unclear. V was trimmed by 11 bases and J by 8 bases, leaving 9 bases between them. The CDR3 is made up of 9 amino acids. Germline V gene sequence: CDR1 SNHLY, CDR2 FYNNEI. CDR3 region: CAAGRGYTF. For the CDR3, the DNA is TGTGCCGCGGGCAGGGGCTACACCTTC.

The chain uses TRBV2 and TRBJ2-3; 9 nucleotides agree with TRBD2. This CDR3 has 15 amino acids. Looked up from germline, CDR1 is SNHLY and CDR2 is FYNNEI. J gave up 6 bases and V 7 bases, and 11 bases lay outside the gene matches. The CDR3 is CASTLWRGGSDTQYF. As DNA, the CDR3 is TGTGCCAGCACCCTTTGGCGGGGGGGCAGTGATACGCAGTATTTT.

The gene calls are TRBV5-1 and TRBJ1-1; 10 bases map to TRBD1. Germline V CDR1 and CDR2: SGHRS, YFSETQ. With 4 bases clipped from V and 6 bases from J, the junction kept 3 bases outside the gene matches. The length of the CDR3 is 13 residues. The CDR3 DNA follows: TGCGCCAGCAGCCTAGGACAGGGGGCTGAAGCTTTCTTT. The encoded protein is CASSLGQGAEAFF.

This sequence joins TRBV19 and TRBJ2-5; D call uncertain. Germline V CDR1 and CDR2: LNHDA, SQIVND (reference sequence). The germline V and J ends were trimmed by 5 bases and 2 bases, with 9 bases remaining between them. The CDR3 contains 13 residues. The CDR3 nucleotides are TGTGCCAGTAGTTCACAGTCACAAGAGACCCAGTACTTC. Its translation: CASSSQSQETQYF.

Only one count was recorded for this clone. The chain combines TRBV5-4 with TRBJ2-2; D is perhaps TRBD1 (6 bases). CDR1 is SGHNT and CDR2 is YYREEE in the germline V gene (reference sequence). The CDR3 loop spans 15 amino acids. The V and J ends lost 10 bases and 0 bases respectively, with 16 bases between them. The CDR3 DNA reads TGTGCCGAGTCCGGGCAGGGGACGAACACCGGGGAGCTGTTTTTT. Translating it yields CAESGQGTNTGELFF.

V usage is TRBV5-4 and J usage is TRBJ2-3; 10 nucleotides match TRBD1. The germline V gene has CDR1 SGHNT and CDR2 YYREEE (reference sequence). The V and J ends lost 3 bases and 6 bases, in that order; junction bases with no gene match: 4. CDR3 length: 14 amino acids. The CDR3 loop reads CASSSGTGADTQYF. CDR3 coding DNA: TGTGCCAGCAGCTCTGGGACAGGGGCGGATACGCAGTATTTT.

The chain employs TRBV27 and TRBJ1-4; D unclear. The V end was cut by 5 bases, the J end by 0 bases, with 13 bases between. CDR1 and CDR2 (germline): MNHEY, SMNVEV (reference sequence). The CDR3 covers 16 residues. The CDR3 region is CASSLSEDATNEKLFF. CDR3 nucleotides: TGTGCCAGCAGTCTTAGCGAGGATGCAACTAATGAAAAACTGTTTTTT.

This rearrangement joins TRBV10-2 to TRBJ1-2, with D perhaps matching TRBD1 (5 bases). Looked up from germline, CDR1 is WSHSY and CDR2 is SAAADI. The CDR3 contains 15 residues. V gave up 0 bases and J gave up 2 bases, with 10 bases separating them. For the CDR3, the DNA is TGCGCCAGCAGTGAGTCAATGGCAGGGAACTATGGCTACACCTTC. Protein: CASSESMAGNYGYTF.

This chain connects TRBV19 to TRBJ2-2, with TRBD1 matching 7 bases. Looked up from germline, CDR1 is LNHDA and CDR2 is SQIVND (reference sequence). The CDR3 is made up of 15 amino acids. J was trimmed by 6 bases and V by 8 bases; bases with no gene match: 12. The CDR3 spells CASGEETGNSGELFF. In DNA, the CDR3 is TGTGCCAGTGGAGAGGAGACAGGGAATTCCGGGGAGCTGTTTTTT.

The chain carries TRBV5-4 and TRBJ2-2; 12 positions match TRBD2. The CDR3 contains 16 residues. Germline lookup yields CDR1 SGHNT and CDR2 YYREEE (reference sequence). After removal of 3 bases from V and 7 bases from J, the junction contained 7 bases not matched to a gene. CDR3 loop: CASSWRLAGGLGELFF. The CDR3 bases are TGTGCCAGCAGCTGGCGGCTAGCGGGGGGGCTCGGGGAGCTGTTTTTT.

To note about this clone: The junction and the germline gene differ at one end; a read error may be behind it. V and J are TRBV7-9 and TRBJ1-2; 7 bases match TRBD1. There are 13 residues in the CDR3. In germline, CDR1 is SEHNR, CDR2 FQNEAQ (reference sequence). This CDR3 is CASSRTGVYRYTF. The DNA of the CDR3 is TGTGCCAGCAGCCGGACAGGCGTCTATCGCTACACCTTC.

The CDR3 protein is CASSLAVRDYEQYF. The CDR3 DNA reads TGTGCCAGCAGCTTGGCGGTACGGGACTACGAGCAGTACTTC. The chain carries TRBV5-6 and TRBJ2-7; D possibly corresponds to TRBD2 (5 bases). The CDR3 loop spans 14 amino acids. CDR1 SGHDT and CDR2 YYEEEE come from the germline V gene. The V and J ends lost 0 bases and 3 bases respectively, with 10 bases between them.

The chain employs TRBV4-3 and TRBJ1-4; no reliable D call. The germline V and J ends were trimmed by 1 base and 6 bases, with 12 bases remaining between them. The V gene's germline CDR1 is LGHNA and CDR2 YSLEER. This CDR3 region has 15 residues. The CDR3 loop is CASSQVGMGYEKLFF. CDR3 in DNA: TGCGCCAGCAGCCAAGTGGGCATGGGCTATGAAAAACTGTTTTTT.

V usage is TRBV4-1 and J usage is TRBJ1-5; D is unclear. CDR3 length equals 14 residues. Per the germline V gene, CDR1 is MGHRA and CDR2 is YSYEKL. The germline V and J ends were trimmed by 4 bases and 5 bases, with 12 bases remaining between them. CDR3: CASSPKEGYQPQHF. The CDR3 DNA reads TGCGCCAGCAGCCCTAAGGAGGGCTATCAGCCCCAGCATTTT.

The CDR3 nucleotides read TGTGCCAGCAGCGCTACCAGGGGGAGCACTGAAGCTTTCTTT. Protein sequence: CASSATRGSTEAFF. The chain is built from TRBV7-8 and TRBJ1-1; 7 bases are a match to TRBD1. Germline CDR1 is SGHVS and CDR2 is FQNEAQ. V gave up 5 bases and J gave up 4 bases; unmatched junction bases: 7. CDR3 length: 14 amino acids.

V is TRBV2 and J is TRBJ1-2, with no clear D. Per germline, CDR1 SNHLY and CDR2 FYNNEI. The CDR3 runs 14 residues. The V and J ends lost 3 bases and 8 bases respectively, with 16 bases between them. The CDR3 loop is CASSEARTNMGYTF. In DNA, the CDR3 is TGTGCCAGCAGTGAGGCCAGAACGAATATGGGCTACACCTTC.

The chain carries TRBV19 and TRBJ1-2; tentatively, D is TRBD1 (5 bases). Germline V gene data show CDR1 as LNHDA and CDR2 as SQIVND (reference sequence). With 5 bases removed from V and 2 bases from J, the gap between germline ends came to 18 bases. This CDR3 is 16 amino acids long. The CDR3 is CASSPRGGVSNYGYTF. DNA of the CDR3: TGTGCCAGTAGTCCGCGCGGGGGGGTGAGCAACTATGGCTACACCTTC.

The chain combines TRBV19 with TRBJ1-1; 7 bases match TRBD1. CDR3 length equals 13 residues. The junction had 7 bases not matched to a gene; V was cut back by 5 bases and J by 7 bases. Germline CDR1 is LNHDA and CDR2 is SQIVND (reference sequence). CDR3: CASSAQGLDEAFF. Written as DNA, the CDR3 is TGTGCCAGTAGTGCACAGGGGTTAGATGAAGCTTTCTTT.

This chain uses TRBV28 with TRBJ2-7; TRBD2 agrees at 11 bases. Trimming removed 2 bases from V and 4 bases from J; junction bases left unmatched: 4. There are 15 residues in the CDR3. Germline lookup yields CDR1 MDHEN and CDR2 SYDVKM. The CDR3: CASSLSSGGAYEQYF. CDR3 DNA: TGTGCCAGCAGTTTAAGTAGCGGGGGGGCGTACGAGCAGTACTTC.

The rearrangement joins TRBV7-6 to TRBJ2-7, with 7 bases lining up with TRBD1. The CDR3 totals 14 residues. Germline V gene data show CDR1 as SGHVS and CDR2 as FNYEAQ. The V and J ends lost 5 bases and 2 bases, in that order; junction bases with no gene match: 6. The CDR3 reads CASSPGDSTYEQYF. The CDR3 DNA sequence: TGTGCCAGCAGCCCCGGGGACAGCACCTACGAGCAGTACTTC.

This chain connects TRBV2 to TRBJ1-2, with 8 bases lining up with TRBD1. The V gene's germline CDR1 is SNHLY and CDR2 FYNNEI. Germline trimming cut 4 bases from V and 0 bases from J; bases unmatched to any gene: 1. The CDR3 spans 14 residues. The CDR3 nucleotides read TGTGCCAGCAGTGTGGGACAGGCTAACTATGGCTACACCTTC. Translated: CASSVGQANYGYTF.